Presented here are 20 T cell receptor beta chains from one specimen sequenced in a study of blood T cells in healthy people across ages. Alongside a J-beta primer mix, a sample-barcoded 5' primer served in a second PCR lasting roughly 7 to 12 cycles. TCRdb redid the calling of the 5' RACE reads with MiXCR, one entry per CDR3 protein. The sample records 1.5 million to 2 million distinct CDR3 sequences, 49% being singletons. The material sequenced was blood. All receptors derive from a woman aged 35 to 49 in good health.

V and J are TRBV9 and TRBJ1-2; perhaps TRBD1 as D (5 bases). Deletions cut 0 bases from V and 7 bases from J, with 19 bases between. The CDR3 consists of 16 residues. Germline loops: CDR1 SGDLS, CDR2 YYNGEE. As DNA, the CDR3 is TGTGCCAGCAGCGTAGGGGAGGGGCCCCTCCTAAGTGGCTACACCTTC. Translation gives CASSVGEGPLLSGYTF.

The J gene is TRBJ2-5, the V gene TRBV9; 10 bases agree with TRBD2. V gave up 3 bases and J gave up 1 base; unmatched junction bases: 9. Germline assignment: CDR1 SGDLS and CDR2 YYNGEE. There are 17 residues in the CDR3. For the CDR3, the DNA is TGTGCCAGCAGCGAGACCGGGGGGACTAGCGCCCAAGAGACCCAGTACTTC. It specifies CASSETGGTSAQETQYF.

The genes are TRBV4-2 and TRBJ2-1, with D possibly matching TRBD1 (6 bases). With 4 bases removed from V and 6 bases from J, the gap between germline ends came to 13 bases. The CDR3 sequence is 14 residues long. Germline V lookup: CDR1 LGHNA, CDR2 YNFKEQ. The CDR3 loop reads CASSRGGEGNEQFF. For the CDR3, the DNA is TGTGCCAGCAGCCGAGGGGGAGAGGGCAATGAGCAGTTCTTC.

V is TRBV13 and J is TRBJ2-7; 12 nucleotides line up with TRBD2. Trimming removed 8 bases from V and 3 bases from J; junction bases left unmatched: 2. CDR1 and CDR2 (germline): PRHDT, FYEKMQ (reference sequence). This CDR3 has 13 amino acids. The DNA for the CDR3 is TGTGCCAGCGGACTAGCGGGGAACTACGAGCAGTACTTC. Translated: CASGLAGNYEQYF.

This sequence joins TRBV6-2 or TRBV6-3 and TRBJ1-5; possibly TRBD1 for D (5 bases). This CDR3 comprises 13 residues. Germline V lookup: CDR1 MNHEY, CDR2 SVGEGT. V lost 5 bases to trimming and J lost 8 bases, with 13 bases between them. This CDR3 is CASSRDLTEPQHF. In DNA form, the CDR3 reads TGTGCCAGCAGTAGGGACCTCACGGAGCCCCAGCATTTT.

This clonotype was seen a handful of times. In DNA form, the CDR3 reads TGTGCCAGCAGTTACTCGTCCAGGGGGCAAAGAGATACGCAGTATTTT. This gives the protein CASSYSSRGQRDTQYF. V is TRBV6-2 or TRBV6-3 and J is TRBJ2-3; TRBD1 matches at 8 bases. V shed 0 bases and J 5 bases; nucleotides not matched to a gene: 7. The CDR3 consists of 16 residues. CDR1 is MNHEY, CDR2 SVGEGT, per germline.

In its sample, this clonotype was seen many times. V usage is TRBV29-1 and J usage is TRBJ2-3; possibly TRBD2 for D (6 bases). V shed 3 bases and J shed 1 base, with 8 bases lying between them. There are 13 residues in the CDR3. CDR1 and CDR2 (germline): SQVTM, ANQGSEA. In nucleotides, the CDR3 is TGCAGCGTTGATTCGGGGGGCACAGATACGCAGTATTTT. It translates to CSVDSGGTDTQYF.

This chain connects TRBV28 to TRBJ2-7, with 8 nucleotides matching TRBD1. The J call is doubtful: the DNA matches TRBJ2-5 better. The CDR3 extends over 15 amino acids. Germline V gives CDR1 MDHEN, CDR2 SYDVKM. CDR3 in DNA: TGTGCCAGCAGTTTACACAGGGGGTCTCAAGAGACCCAGTACTTC. Translating gives CASSLHRGSQETQYF.

This rearrangement joins TRBV28 to TRBJ1-2; no firm D call. V was shortened by 6 bases and J by 6 bases, with 14 bases between the two germline ends. The CDR3 is 13 amino acids. Germline V gene sequence: CDR1 MDHEN, CDR2 SYDVKM. CDR3 DNA: TGTGCCAGCAGACTGCACGCAGAGAATGGCTACACCTTC. Its translation: CASRLHAENGYTF.

The V call is TRBV12-3 or TRBV12-4, the J call TRBJ1-6; TRBD1 matches at 7 bases. V shed 2 bases and J 5 bases; nucleotides not matched to a gene: 3. The CDR3 totals 15 residues. This CDR3 reads CASSLLGTDNSPLHF. DNA of the CDR3: TGTGCCAGCAGTTTATTAGGGACAGATAATTCACCCCTCCACTTT.

The J gene is TRBJ1-1, the V gene TRBV6-1; the D is unclear. V shed 2 bases and J shed 0 bases, with 10 bases lying between them. Looked up from germline, CDR1 is MNHNS and CDR2 is SASEGT. This CDR3 comprises 15 residues. The CDR3 loop reads CASSERRPLNTEAFF. CDR3 DNA: TGTGCCAGCAGTGAACGGCGACCGTTGAACACTGAAGCTTTCTTT.

This clonotype was seen a few times. This chain uses TRBV2 with TRBJ2-5; 11 bases are a match to TRBD1. CDR3 length: 15 amino acids. Germline V lookup: CDR1 SNHLY, CDR2 FYNNEI. The V gene end was trimmed by 3 bases and the J gene end by 3 bases; junction bases not matched to a gene: 3. In DNA, the CDR3 is TGTGCCAGCAGTGAGGACAGGGGGCCCAAAGAGACCCAGTACTTC. It yields the protein CASSEDRGPKETQYF. Drawing the rest from reference TRBV2 and TRBJ2-5, the complete variable domain is EPEVTQTPSHQVTQMGQEVILRCVPISNHLYFYWYRQILGQKVEFLVSFYNNEISEKSEIFDDQFSVERPDGSNFTLKIRSTKLEDSAMYFCASSEDRGPKETQYFGPGTRLLVL.

This clonotype was observed a handful of times. The V and J genes are TRBV7-2 and TRBJ2-3, with D uncertain. Germline assignment: CDR1 SGHTA and CDR2 FQGNSA. Trimming pared 1 base from V and 1 base from J, leaving 9 bases between. The CDR3 has 15 amino acids. CDR3 region: CASSLEPGRTDTQYF. Here the CDR3 DNA reads TGTGCCAGCAGCTTAGAACCCGGACGCACAGATACGCAGTATTTT. The variable domain in full, completed from reference TRBV7-2 and TRBJ2-3, reads GAGVSQSPSNKVTEKGKDVELRCDPISGHTALYWYRQSLGQGLEFLIYFQGNSAPDKSGLPSDRFSAERTGGSVSTLTIQRTQQEDSAVYLCASSLEPGRTDTQYFGPGTRLTVL.

This sequence joins TRBV5-8 and TRBJ2-5, with a weak D call TRBD1 (7 bases). The CDR3 is 15 amino acids. The V end was cut by 4 bases, the J end by 0 bases, with 13 bases between. Germline-derived CDR1 and CDR2 are SGHTS and YDEGEE. CDR3 DNA sequence: TGTGCCAGCAGCGCGGGGACAGCTGACCAAGAGACCCAGTACTTC. Protein product: CASSAGTADQETQYF.

This clonotype was counted only a few times. This sequence joins TRBV12-3 or TRBV12-4 and TRBJ2-7, with unresolved D. The CDR3 length is 13 residues. V was trimmed by 2 bases and J by 6 bases, leaving 11 bases between them. CDR3 region: CASSLNLGLEQYF. CDR3 nucleotides: TGTGCCAGCAGTTTAAATCTGGGCCTCGAGCAGTACTTC.

The CDR3 DNA follows: TGCAGTGCTAGAGATCAAGGAGCGGGGAGGTACAATGAGCAGTTCTTC. Translating it yields CSARDQGAGRYNEQFF. The chain couples TRBV20-1 to TRBJ2-1; 7 nucleotides align to TRBD2. Germline CDR1 DFQATT, CDR2 SNEGSKA (reference sequence). The V and J ends lost 0 bases and 4 bases, in that order; junction bases with no gene match: 9. The CDR3 runs to 16 residues.

This clonotype was observed a handful of times. The chain uses TRBV9 and TRBJ2-3, with 7 bases identical to TRBD1. CDR1 is SGDLS and CDR2 is YYNGEE in the germline V gene. This CDR3 contains 14 residues. The trim removed 3 bases at V and 5 bases at J, leaving 6 bases unmatched. In nucleotides, the CDR3 is TGTGCCAGCAGCGACGGGACAGTTTTAGATACGCAGTATTTT. Translation: CASSDGTVLDTQYF. The full variable domain, its missing parts supplied by reference TRBV9 and TRBJ2-3, is DSGVTQTPKHLITATGQRVTLRCSPRSGDLSVYWYQQSLDQGLQFLIQYYNGEERAKGNILERFSAQQFPDLHSELNLSSLELGDSALYFCASSDGTVLDTQYFGPGTRLTVL.

This clonotype was observed a handful of times. The chain carries TRBV7-2 and TRBJ2-3; D gene uncertain. The CDR3 is 14 residues long. Germline values: CDR1 SGHTA, CDR2 FQGNSA. V was cut by 5 bases and J by 2 bases, with 11 bases left in between. This CDR3 reads CASSLSPATDTQYF. The CDR3 bases are TGTGCCAGCAGCCTATCCCCAGCCACAGATACGCAGTATTTT.

The rearrangement links TRBV7-2 to TRBJ1-6; 9 nucleotides align to TRBD1. This CDR3 contains 16 residues. The V segment lost 2 bases and the J segment 4 bases; nucleotides outside the gene matches: 3. Per the germline V gene, CDR1 is SGHTA and CDR2 is FQGNSA. CDR3 in DNA: TGTGCCAGCAGCTTATTGGACAGGGGATATAATTCACCCCTCCACTTT. Translation: CASSLLDRGYNSPLHF.

This chain joins TRBV9 and TRBJ2-5; 10 positions agree with TRBD1. The better agreement between TRBJ2-1 and the DNA end casts doubt on the J call. This CDR3 has 16 amino acids. Germline V gives CDR1 SGDLS, CDR2 YYNGEE. CDR3 protein: CASSPRDRGPQETQFF. The CDR3 DNA sequence: TGTGCCAGCAGCCCCCGGGACAGGGGACCCCAAGAGACCCAGTTCTTC.